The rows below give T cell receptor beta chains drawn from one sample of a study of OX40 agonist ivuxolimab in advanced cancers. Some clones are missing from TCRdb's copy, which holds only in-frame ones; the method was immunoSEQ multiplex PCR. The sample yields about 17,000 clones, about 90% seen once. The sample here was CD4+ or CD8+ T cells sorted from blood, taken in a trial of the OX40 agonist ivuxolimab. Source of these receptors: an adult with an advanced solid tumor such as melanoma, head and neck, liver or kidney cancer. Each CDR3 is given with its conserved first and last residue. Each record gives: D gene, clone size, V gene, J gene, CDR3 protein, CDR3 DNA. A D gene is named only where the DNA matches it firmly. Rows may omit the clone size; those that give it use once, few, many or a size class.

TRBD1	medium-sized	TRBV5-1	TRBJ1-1	CASSADRDRTEAFF	TGCGCCAGCAGCGCGGACAGGGATAGAACTGAAGCTTTCTTT
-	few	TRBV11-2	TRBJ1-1	CASSLEHYTEAFF	TGTGCCAGCAGCTTAGAACACTACACTGAAGCTTTCTTT
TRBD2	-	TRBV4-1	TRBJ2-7	CASSQLTSGTYEQYF	TGCGCCAGCAGCCAATTGACTAGCGGAACCTACGAGCAGTACTTC
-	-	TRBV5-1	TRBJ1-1	CASSFQTEAFF	TGCGCCAGCAGCTTTCAAACTGAAGCTTTCTTT
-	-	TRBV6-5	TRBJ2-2	CASSYSNTGELFF	TGTGCCAGCAGTTACTCGAACACCGGGGAGCTGTTTTTT
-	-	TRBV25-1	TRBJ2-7	CASSERVGGASYEQYF	TGTGCCAGCAGTGAGAGGGTTGGGGGCGCGTCCTACGAGCAGTACTTC
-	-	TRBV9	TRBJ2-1	CASSVSGPGYNEQFF	TGTGCCAGCAGCGTATCAGGTCCCGGCTACAATGAGCAGTTCTTC
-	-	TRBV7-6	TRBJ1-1	CASSLTGANTEAFF	TGTGCCAGCAGCCTGACAGGAGCGAACACTGAAGCTTTCTTT
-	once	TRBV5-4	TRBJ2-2	CASSDRTSNTGELFF	TGTGCCAGCAGCGATAGGACTTCCAACACCGGGGAGCTGTTTTTT
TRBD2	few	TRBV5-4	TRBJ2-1	CASSFSGEPYNEQFF	TGTGCCAGCAGCTTCAGCGGGGAGCCCTACAATGAGCAGTTCTTC
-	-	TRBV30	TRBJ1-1	CAWSDFGEAFF	TGTGCCTGGAGTGACTTTGGTGAAGCTTTCTTT
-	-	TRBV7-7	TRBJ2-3	CASSPYRGLATQYF	TGTGCCAGCAGTCCGTATCGGGGACTCGCTACGCAGTATTTT
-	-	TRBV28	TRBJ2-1	CATSQRDNYNEQFF	TGTGCCACCTCCCAGAGGGACAACTACAATGAGCAGTTCTTC
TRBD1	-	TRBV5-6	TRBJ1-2	CASSFGQGDYGYTF	TGTGCCAGCAGCTTTGGACAGGGCGACTATGGCTACACCTTC
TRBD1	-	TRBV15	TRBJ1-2	CATSRDSAGGLDGYTF	TGTGCCACCAGCAGAGATTCGGCAGGGGGCTTAGATGGCTACACCTTC
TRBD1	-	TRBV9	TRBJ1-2	CASGQGPPNGYTF	TGTGCCAGTGGACAGGGTCCACCCAATGGCTACACCTTC
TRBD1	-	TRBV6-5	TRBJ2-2	CASTSTGGFDGELFF	TGTGCCAGCACCTCCACAGGGGGGTTTGATGGGGAGCTGTTTTTT
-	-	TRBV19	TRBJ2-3	CASSSYRGGNSPDTQYF	TGTGCCAGTAGTTCCTACAGGGGGGGGAATTCCCCAGATACGCAGTATTTT
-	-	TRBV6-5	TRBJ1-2	CASRTTGSYGYTF	TGTGCCAGCAGGACCACAGGGTCCTATGGCTACACCTTC
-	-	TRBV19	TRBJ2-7	CASSIGTGAGYEQYF	TGTGCCAGTAGTATAGGAACGGGGGCGGGTTACGAGCAGTACTTC
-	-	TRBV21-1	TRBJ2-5	CASSKGSPGRLIETQYF	TGTGCCAGCAGCAAAGGTTCGCCAGGGCGGTTGATAGAGACCCAGTACTTC
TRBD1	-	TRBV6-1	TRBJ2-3	CASTLWGQGSDTQYF	TGTGCCAGCACCCTATGGGGACAGGGGTCAGATACGCAGTATTTT
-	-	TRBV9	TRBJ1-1	CASSPGTLNTEAFF	TGTGCCAGCAGCCCAGGGACACTGAACACTGAAGCTTTCTTT
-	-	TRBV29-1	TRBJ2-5	CSVITGLQETQYF	TGCAGCGTTATAACAGGGCTCCAAGAGACCCAGTACTTC
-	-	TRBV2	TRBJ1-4	CASSLWGEKLFF	TGTGCCAGCTCCCTTTGGGGTGAAAAACTGTTTTTT
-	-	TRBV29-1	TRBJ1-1	CSVEVPDRNTEAFF	TGCAGCGTTGAGGTTCCCGACAGGAATACTGAAGCTTTCTTT
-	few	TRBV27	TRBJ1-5	CASSGSQGQPQHF	TGTGCCAGCAGTGGTTCTCAGGGTCAGCCCCAGCATTTT
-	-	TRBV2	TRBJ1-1	CASSGSGVGEAFF	TGTGCCAGCAGCGGATCGGGTGTAGGAGAAGCTTTCTTT
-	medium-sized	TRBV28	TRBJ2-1	CASSLSGLLDNEQFF	TGTGCCAGCAGTTTGAGTGGTTTGCTAGACAATGAGCAGTTCTTC
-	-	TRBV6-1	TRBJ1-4	CASSPSISGYEKLFF	TGTGCCAGCAGTCCGTCGATTTCGGGGTATGAAAAACTGTTTTTT
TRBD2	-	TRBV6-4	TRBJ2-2	CASRGLAGTTGELFF	TGTGCCAGCAGAGGACTAGCGGGGACCACCGGGGAGCTGTTTTTT